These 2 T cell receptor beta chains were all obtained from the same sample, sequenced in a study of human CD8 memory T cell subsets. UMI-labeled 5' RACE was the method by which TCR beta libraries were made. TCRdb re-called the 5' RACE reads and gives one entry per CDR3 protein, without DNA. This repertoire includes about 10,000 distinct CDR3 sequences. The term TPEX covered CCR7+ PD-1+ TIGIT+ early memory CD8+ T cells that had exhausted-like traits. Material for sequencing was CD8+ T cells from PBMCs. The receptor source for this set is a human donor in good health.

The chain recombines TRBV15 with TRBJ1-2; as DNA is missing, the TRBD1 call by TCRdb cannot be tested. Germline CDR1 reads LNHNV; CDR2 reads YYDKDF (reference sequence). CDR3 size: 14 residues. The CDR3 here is CATSRDRGKAGYTF. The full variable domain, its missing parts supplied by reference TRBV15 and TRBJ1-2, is DAMVIQNPRYQVTQFGKPVTLSCSQTLNHNVMYWYQQKSSQAPKLLFHYYDKDFNNEADTPDNFQSRRPNTSFCFLDIRSPGLGDTAMYLCATSRDRGKAGYTFGSGTRLTVV.

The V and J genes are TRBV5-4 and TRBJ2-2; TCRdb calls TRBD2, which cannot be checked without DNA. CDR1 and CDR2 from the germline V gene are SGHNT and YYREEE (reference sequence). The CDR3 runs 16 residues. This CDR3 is CASSVTSGIPTGELFF.